The 8 T cell receptor beta chains presented below share a single source sample, sequenced in a study of shared clonotypes between healthy human individuals. The table came from immunoSEQ multiplex PCR; TCRdb's copy has only in-frame clones and leaves some out. The table has millions of clones, approximately 95% seen once; the top ten hold 0.39%. The sequenced sample consisted of naive CD4+ T cells from PBMCs. Specified subset: CD45RA+ positively selected. The origin of the receptors is a man younger than 35 in good health. Some clones in this sample may be carry-over from other donors' samples.

The rearrangement links TRBV28 to TRBJ2-2; a weak D match, TRBD2 (5 bases). Germline assignment: CDR1 MDHEN and CDR2 SYDVKM. V was trimmed by 6 bases and J by 3 bases, leaving 8 bases between them. This CDR3 is 13 amino acids long. The CDR3 region is CASRRDYTGELFF. The CDR3 DNA reads TGTGCCAGCAGGAGGGATTACACCGGGGAGCTGTTTTTT.

The table lists this clone with a few counts. The chain recombines TRBV5-4 with TRBJ1-1, with 7 nucleotides matching TRBD1. The CDR3 spans 13 residues. From germline, CDR1 is SGHNT and CDR2 YYREEE (reference sequence). The ends lost 8 bases at V and 4 bases at J; junction bases unmatched: 8. CDR3 nucleotides: TGTGCCAGTGCGCCTCGACAGGGCACTGAAGCTTTCTTT. Protein sequence: CASAPRQGTEAFF.

The CDR3 DNA sequence: TGTGCCAGCAGTGTTCGACAGGGGGTAACGGAGACCCAGTACTTC. This codes for CASSVRQGVTETQYF. V is TRBV6-1 and J is TRBJ2-5, with 9 positions matching TRBD1. J lost 5 bases, V lost 4 bases, and 8 bases had no gene match. The CDR3 totals 15 residues. CDR1 and CDR2 from the germline V gene are MNHNS and SASEGT.

The chain employs TRBV14 and TRBJ1-2; TRBD1 agrees at 7 bases. CDR1 and CDR2 from the germline V gene are SGHDN and FVKESK. The CDR3 has 13 residues. Losses at the gene ends were 5 bases for V and 5 bases for J; bases not matched to a gene: 5. CDR3 coding DNA: TGTGCCAGCAGCTTCTTACAGGGGTATGGCTACACCTTC. Translation gives CASSFLQGYGYTF.

The gene calls are TRBV28 and TRBJ1-5, with D perhaps TRBD1 (5 bases). V dropped 6 bases and J dropped 4 bases, with 16 bases sitting between them. CDR1 is MDHEN, CDR2 SYDVKM, per germline. CDR3 length: 15 residues. The CDR3 DNA follows: TGTGCCAGCAGCTCCTTTTCAGCAGGGAATCAGCCCCAGCATTTT. This translates into CASSSFSAGNQPQHF.

The V call is TRBV5-4, the J call TRBJ2-1; TRBD2 aligns across 11 bases. J was trimmed by 6 bases and V by 4 bases; bases with no gene match: 6. CDR1 is SGHNT and CDR2 is YYREEE in the germline V gene (reference sequence). The CDR3 loop spans 15 amino acids. The CDR3 here is CASSIQLAGVNEQFF. CDR3 bases: TGTGCCAGCAGCATCCAACTAGCGGGAGTCAATGAGCAGTTCTTC.

The V gene is TRBV19, the J gene TRBJ1-2; D uncertain. The CDR3 covers 15 residues. V dropped 4 bases and J dropped 7 bases, with 19 bases sitting between them. Per the germline V gene, CDR1 is LNHDA and CDR2 is SQIVND (reference sequence). The CDR3 sequence: CASSTGWVEVSGYTF. CDR3 in DNA: TGTGCCAGTAGTACCGGCTGGGTGGAGGTGTCTGGCTACACCTTC.

CDR3 nucleotides: TGTGCCAGCAGTCCGGGACACACCGGGGAGCTGTTTTTT. Translated, it gives CASSPGHTGELFF. The chain uses TRBV14 and TRBJ2-2, with D perhaps matching TRBD1 or TRBD2 (5 bases each). The germline V gene has CDR1 SGHDN and CDR2 FVKESK. V dropped 6 bases and J dropped 3 bases, with 8 bases sitting between them. The CDR3 covers 13 residues.